The source of this T cell receptor (beta chain) is a study of shared clonotypes between healthy human individuals. Combining CD45RO+ cells with CCR7-negative CD45RA+ TemRA cells gave CD8 memory. The run depth of the assay was deep. The table came from immunoSEQ multiplex PCR; TCRdb's copy has only in-frame clones and leaves some out. This table holds around 690,000 clones, about 90% found once. The study, taken as a whole, reports: Rarefaction revealed incomplete sorted-subset sequencing despite large depth. Sequencing depth was a factor that was expected to affect clonotype sharing among donors.

As regards this clone: The antigen is undetermined.

The clonotype comes from a man aged 18 to 29 in good health. Some clones in this sample may be carry-over from other donors' samples. Sample: memory CD8+ T cells from PBMCs. The sample's subset: CD45RO+ cells pooled with CCR7-negative TemRA cells.

The CDR3 sequence is CASRRTGYEQYF. The CDR3 bases are TGTGCCAGCAGACGGACAGGTTACGAGCAGTACTTC. J is TRBJ2-7 and V is TRBV27, with 7 nucleotides matching TRBD1. The V gene's germline CDR1 is MNHEY and CDR2 SMNVEV (reference sequence). Germline trimming cut 6 bases from V and 4 bases from J; bases unmatched to any gene: 3. The CDR3 contains 12 residues.